This entry lists 19 T cell receptor beta chains sequenced from one sample in a study of regulatory T cells in long-lasting Graves disease (dated by TCRdb to the early 2020s). The library came from multiplex PCR. Sequenced using an Illumina HiSeq 4000. TCR beta libraries were built with iRepertoire HTBI primers and Arm-PCR amplification of CDR3 regions. TCRdb passed the public sequencing reads through fastp at Q25 and MiXCR, retaining productive beta sequences. Entries that share a CDR3 protein sequence are merged under the most common genes and DNA. The sample has roughly 400,000 distinct CDR3 sequences on record, around 20% of them singletons. The ten largest clones take up roughly an eighth of the sample. What the time point label conveys for this sample: persistent/refractory GD, antithyroid drugs over 5 years with positive TRAb. RNA was extracted from PBMCs in TRIzol for both TCR sequencing and RNA sequencing.

The source material was peripheral blood mononuclear cells (PBMCs), sampled when the disease was refractory, from a patient treated with antithyroid drugs. These receptors were obtained from a female donor with Graves disease.

The chain has TRBV3-1 and TRBJ2-6; D ambiguous. The germline CDR1 and CDR2 sequences are LGHDT and YNNKEL (reference sequence). The V end lost 0 bases, the J end lost 4 bases, and 4 bases lay between the germline ends. CDR3 size: 14 residues. CDR3 protein: CASSQDTGANVLTF. CDR3 nucleotides: TGTGCCAGCAGCCAAGATACGGGGGCCAACGTCCTGACTTTC.

This CDR3 reads CASSQNGAGSSYEQYF. Written as DNA, the CDR3 is TGCGCCAGCAGCCAAAACGGAGCGGGGAGCTCCTACGAGCAGTACTTC. This sequence joins TRBV4-1 and TRBJ2-7, with 7 bases that match TRBD2. Germline V gene lookup returns CDR1 MGHRA and CDR2 YSYEKL. This CDR3 is built from 16 residues. The trim removed 2 bases at V and 0 bases at J, leaving 7 bases unmatched.

This clonotype was counted only a few times. This chain joins TRBV11-2 and TRBJ1-1; perhaps TRBD1 as D (5 bases). The CDR3 sequence is 14 residues long. The germline V and J ends were trimmed by 5 bases and 2 bases, with 12 bases remaining between them. Germline values: CDR1 SGHAT, CDR2 FQNNGV. CDR3 region: CASSRSTVNTEAFF. In DNA, the CDR3 is TGTGCCAGCAGCCGTTCGACAGTTAACACTGAAGCTTTCTTT.

In this sample, this clonotype turned up many times. CDR3 residues: CASSQDPRTYDSYEQYF. CDR3 DNA sequence: TGTGCCAGCAGCCAAGACCCCAGGACATACGACTCCTACGAGCAGTACTTC. The chain carries TRBV3-1 and TRBJ2-7; D perhaps matches TRBD1 (5 bases). Germline values: CDR1 LGHDT, CDR2 YNNKEL (reference sequence). The CDR3 length is 17 residues. Trimming stripped 0 bases from V and 0 bases from J, with 15 bases between.

This clonotype showed up just a few times. The chain employs TRBV6-1 and TRBJ2-2; 10 nucleotides agree with TRBD1. Germline CDR1 and CDR2: MNHNS and SASEGT. This CDR3 spans 19 amino acids. V lost 5 bases to trimming and J lost 0 bases; unmatched junction nucleotides: 12. The CDR3, as DNA: TGTGCCAGCAGTCACCGGGACAGGGGATACCACGCGAACACCGGGGAGCTGTTTTTT. Its protein is CASSHRDRGYHANTGELFF.

The chain has TRBV5-1 and TRBJ2-6; D is possibly TRBD2 (6 bases). The germline V and J ends were trimmed by 0 bases and 3 bases, with 10 bases remaining between them. Germline values: CDR1 SGHRS, CDR2 YFSETQ. The CDR3 spans 16 residues. The CDR3 DNA follows: TGCGCCAGCAGCTTGGATGGGGGGAATGGGGCCAACGTCCTGACTTTC. This translates into CASSLDGGNGANVLTF.

The V call is TRBV28, the J call TRBJ1-1; no clear D. The CDR3 covers 12 residues. V was shortened by 3 bases and J by 7 bases, with 9 bases between the two germline ends. Looked up from germline, CDR1 is MDHEN and CDR2 is SYDVKM. In nucleotides, the CDR3 is TGTGCCAGCAGTTTGTCCCGGGGTGAAGCTTTCTTT. As protein: CASSLSRGEAFF.

This sequence joins TRBV19 and TRBJ1-5; tentative D call: TRBD1 (6 bases). Germline values: CDR1 LNHDA, CDR2 SQIVND (reference sequence). This CDR3 is 14 amino acids long. V gave up 8 bases and J gave up 6 bases, with 17 bases separating them. DNA for the CDR3: TGTGCCAGTTCGGGGGGCGCGGGGTTTCAGCCCCAGCATTTT. Protein: CASSGGAGFQPQHF.

The chain carries TRBV6-1 and TRBJ2-3, with D perhaps matching TRBD2 (6 bases). This CDR3 region has 13 residues. V lost 9 bases, J lost 2 bases, and 12 bases lay in between. Germline V gives CDR1 MNHNS, CDR2 SASEGT. In nucleotides, the CDR3 is TGTGCCAGTACACTAGCTCTCACAGATACGCAGTATTTT. Amino acid sequence: CASTLALTDTQYF.

This clonotype was seen many times. The chain uses TRBV11-2 and TRBJ2-5; 8 bases map to TRBD1. The CDR3 consists of 18 residues. V was pared by 0 bases and J by 0 bases, with 9 bases of the junction left unmatched. Germline V gene data show CDR1 as SGHAT and CDR2 as FQNNGV. The CDR3 loop is CASSLEHGQGRYQETQYF. CDR3 nucleotides: TGTGCCAGCAGCTTAGAACACGGACAGGGAAGGTACCAAGAGACCCAGTACTTC.

This clonotype appeared many times. This chain uses TRBV14 with TRBJ1-1; no clear D gene. Germline assignment: CDR1 SGHDN and CDR2 FVKESK. CDR3 length equals 13 residues. Trimming pared 2 bases from V and 0 bases from J, leaving 4 bases between. For the CDR3, the DNA is TGTGCCAGCAGCCAACACCTGAACACTGAAGCTTTCTTT. Encoded protein: CASSQHLNTEAFF.

This clonotype was seen ten or more times. The rearrangement links TRBV11-2 to TRBJ1-1, with D perhaps TRBD1 (5 bases). The V end lost 1 base, the J end lost 0 bases, and 9 bases lay between the germline ends. This CDR3 contains 15 residues. Germline lookup yields CDR1 SGHAT and CDR2 FQNNGV. In DNA form, the CDR3 reads TGTGCCAGCAGCTTAGGACAGACAGTGAACACTGAAGCTTTCTTT. Its translation is CASSLGQTVNTEAFF.

This clonotype showed up many times. V gene TRBV11-1 combines with J gene TRBJ2-7, with D possibly matching TRBD1 (5 bases). The germline gives CDR1 SGHAT, CDR2 FQDESV (reference sequence). The V end was cut by 3 bases, the J end by 4 bases, with 13 bases between. The length of the CDR3 is 14 residues. The CDR3 nucleotides read TGTGCCAGCAGCTTGGCGACAGAAACTTACGAGCAGTACTTC. Its protein is CASSLATETYEQYF.

To note about this clonotype: This may be a read error: a much more frequent sequence differs by one nucleotide. V gene TRBV6-1 combines with J gene TRBJ2-7, with TRBD1 identical over 10 bases. The CDR3 length is 14 residues. Germline loops: CDR1 MNHNS, CDR2 SASEGT. CDR3 DNA: TGTGCCAGCAGTAGACAGGGGGCCACCTACGAGCAGCACTTC. This encodes CASSRQGATYEQHF.

This clonotype was seen repeatedly, ten times or more. This chain joins TRBV6-5 and TRBJ1-5; maybe TRBD1 (5 bases). The CDR3 has 15 amino acids. The V gene's germline CDR1 is MNHEY and CDR2 SVGAGI. V lost 3 bases and J 0 bases, leaving 9 bases between the germline ends. The CDR3 nucleotides are TGTGCCAGCAGTTATACGGACACTAGCAATCAGCCCCAGCATTTT. Translation gives CASSYTDTSNQPQHF.

In this sample, this clonotype turned up many times. The chain has TRBV20-1 and TRBJ2-7; no clear D. The CDR3 consists of 11 residues. CDR1 is DFQATT and CDR2 is SNEGSKA in the germline V gene (reference sequence). V lost 0 bases to trimming and J lost 6 bases, with 6 bases between them. The CDR3 bases are TGCAGTGCTAGAGATCGATCCGAGCAGTACTTC. Its translation: CSARDRSEQYF.

This clonotype was seen at least ten times. The rearrangement links TRBV28 to TRBJ2-5; D may be TRBD2 (5 bases). The CDR3 totals 13 residues. CDR1 and CDR2 (germline): MDHEN, SYDVKM. The V end lost 1 base, the J end lost 9 bases, and 12 bases lay between the germline ends. The CDR3 DNA reads TGTGCCAGCAGTTTATCGCCCAAGAGGGCCCAGTACTTC. Protein sequence: CASSLSPKRAQYF. The full variable domain, in which reference TRBV28 and TRBJ2-5 provide the parts outside the CDR3, is DVKVTQSSRYLVKRTGEKVFLECVQDMDHENMFWYRQDPGLGLRLIYFSYDVKMKEKGDIPEGYSVSREKKERFSLILESASTNQTSMYLCASSLSPKRAQYFGPGTRLLVL.

The chain couples TRBV6-1 to TRBJ2-1; 12 nucleotides align to TRBD2. This CDR3 region has 15 residues. Per germline, CDR1 MNHNS and CDR2 SASEGT. Germline trimming cut 9 bases from V and 4 bases from J; bases unmatched to any gene: 7. CDR3 amino acids: CASTTGLAGYNEQFF. In DNA, the CDR3 is TGTGCCAGTACGACGGGACTAGCGGGTTACAATGAGCAGTTCTTC.

The table lists this clonotype with many counts. As DNA, the CDR3 is TGTGCCAGCAGTTACACCACGGGCCGCGGAGAGTACGAGCAGTACTTC. It is translated as CASSYTTGRGEYEQYF. The chain recombines TRBV6-9 with TRBJ2-7, with no clear D. The length of the CDR3 is 16 residues. The germline CDR1 and CDR2 sequences are MNHGY and SVAAGI. Trimming took 3 bases from V and 4 from J, leaving 19 bases between them.